This TCR beta chain originates from a study of blood T cell repertoires in COVID-19. The wider study: COVID-19 samples from acute and convalescent phases originated in the United States, Italy and Spain. The analysed material was cDNA or gDNA that came from T cells, B-cell-depleted T cells, or PBMCs.

Original processing methods: How many nucleated cells were present was estimated from reference gene primer amplification. Sequenced by immunoSEQ multiplex PCR; TCRdb stores in-frame clones only, minus some. That table is the source of V, J and clone size, and D and trimming were worked out from the DNA. Of around 230,000 clones listed, roughly 80% are singletons. With V trimmed by 6 bases and J by 2 bases, 5 bases remained unmatched. The CDR3 has 15 residues. Per germline, CDR1 SGHNT and CDR2 YENEEA. The clonotype comes from a woman of 80 years or more with acute or convalescent COVID-19. This chain joins TRBV11-3 and TRBJ2-5; 11 bases agree with TRBD1. The sample consisted of peripheral blood. The CDR3 coding sequence is TGTGCCAGCAGTATTGGGACAGGGGGACAAGAGACCCAGTACTTC. It yields the protein CASSIGTGGQETQYF.